This entry lists 24 T cell receptor beta chains sequenced from one sample in a study of T cell responses to AZD1222 COVID-19 vaccine. The repertoire was sequenced with immunoSEQ multiplex PCR; TCRdb's copy has only in-frame clones and lacks some. Among tens of thousands of clones, roughly 90% were seen once, and the ten largest hold about a tenth. Sequencing was performed on peripheral blood, taken on day 0 of AZD1222 vaccination. These receptor sequences come from an adult in good health.

V and J are TRBV14 and TRBJ1-3; D gene ambiguous. CDR3 length: 12 amino acids. V lost 5 bases to trimming and J lost 0 bases, with 2 bases between them. The V gene's germline CDR1 is SGHDN and CDR2 FVKESK. In nucleotides, the CDR3 is TGTGCCAGCAGCTTCTCTGGAAACACCATATATTTT. This sequence encodes CASSFSGNTIYF.

The chain has TRBV9 and TRBJ2-2; D is undetermined. CDR3 length: 14 amino acids. The V gene's germline CDR1 is SGDLS and CDR2 YYNGEE. V was clipped by 3 bases and J by 11 bases, with 17 bases between them. The DNA of the CDR3 is TGTGCCAGCAGCGCCCGTTCAGAGGCAGGCGAGCTGTTTTTT. It translates to CASSARSEAGELFF.

The chain joins TRBV6-1 to TRBJ2-7; D remains ambiguous. The CDR3 length is 14 residues. CDR1 and CDR2 from the germline V gene are MNHNS and SASEGT. The ends were cut back, 1 base at V and 0 bases at J, with 7 bases in the middle. The CDR3 DNA sequence: TGTGCCAGCAGTGAAGAACCCCGCTCCTACGAGCAGTACGTC. Translation gives CASSEEPRSYEQYV.

This clone was observed a handful of times. This sequence joins TRBV28 and TRBJ1-1; D may be TRBD1 (5 bases). Per the germline V gene, CDR1 is MDHEN and CDR2 is SYDVKM. The CDR3 has 14 residues. V was shortened by 4 bases and J by 6 bases, with 15 bases between the two germline ends. The CDR3 nucleotides are TGTGCCAGCAGTTCCCAGGGAATGGGTGCTGAAGCTTTCTTT. Encoded protein: CASSSQGMGAEAFF.

The V and J genes are TRBV6-1 and TRBJ1-6; D gene ambiguous. Trimming stripped 1 base from V and 7 bases from J, with 17 bases between. This CDR3 contains 17 residues. Germline V gives CDR1 MNHNS, CDR2 SASEGT. CDR3 sequence (DNA): TGTGCCAGCAGTGAAGTGATCGTGGAGGTTGGGAATTCACCCCTCCACTTT. It specifies CASSEVIVEVGNSPLHF.

The chain has TRBV2 and TRBJ2-3; 7 nucleotides line up with TRBD2. CDR1 is SNHLY and CDR2 is FYNNEI in the germline V gene. The CDR3 extends over 16 amino acids. Trimming took 4 bases from V and 2 from J; bases not matched to a gene: 9. The CDR3 protein is CASSVREATYTDTQYF. The CDR3 DNA follows: TGTGCCAGCAGTGTTCGGGAGGCAACATACACAGATACGCAGTATTTT.

The V gene is TRBV19, the J gene TRBJ1-2, with 9 bases that match TRBD1. V gave up 0 bases and J gave up 7 bases; unmatched junction bases: 3. The V gene's germline CDR1 is LNHDA and CDR2 SQIVND (reference sequence). CDR3 length: 14 amino acids. The CDR3 sequence is CASSIEDRGSGYTF. The CDR3 DNA reads as TGTGCCAGTAGTATAGAGGACAGGGGAAGTGGCTACACCTTC.

V gene TRBV28 combines with J gene TRBJ2-1, with TRBD2 identical over 15 bases. This CDR3 region has 15 residues. Germline-derived CDR1 and CDR2 are MDHEN and SYDVKM. Losses at the gene ends were 5 bases for V and 9 bases for J; bases not matched to a gene: 5. CDR3 DNA sequence: TGTGCCAGCAGTCCGTGGACTAGCGGGGGGGGTGAGCAGTTCTTC. It codes for CASSPWTSGGGEQFF.

This chain connects TRBV30 to TRBJ2-7; D gene unclear. The CDR3 length is 13 residues. In germline, CDR1 is GTSNPN, CDR2 SVGIG (reference sequence). The V gene lost 4 bases and the J gene lost 0 bases, with 10 bases spanning the gap. CDR3 amino acids: CAWKRYSSYEQYF. In DNA, the CDR3 is TGTGCCTGGAAAAGGTACAGCTCCTACGAGCAGTACTTC.

The J gene is TRBJ2-4, the V gene TRBV4-1, with 11 bases aligning to TRBD2. CDR1 and CDR2 (germline): MGHRA, YSYEKL. V lost 1 base to trimming and J lost 5 bases; unmatched junction nucleotides: 1. The length of the CDR3 is 15 residues. DNA for the CDR3: TGCGCCAGCAGCCAAGGACTAGCGGGGCAAAACATTCAGTACTTC. This gives the protein CASSQGLAGQNIQYF.

The gene calls are TRBV5-5 and TRBJ1-1; D may be TRBD1 (5 bases). V was shortened by 0 bases and J by 8 bases, with 20 bases between the two germline ends. Germline V gene sequence: CDR1 SGHKS, CDR2 YYEKEE (reference sequence). The CDR3 has 16 residues. The CDR3 sequence: CASSLGAGGMGREAFF. CDR3 DNA sequence: TGTGCCAGCAGCTTGGGGGCTGGGGGAATGGGCCGGGAAGCTTTCTTT.

The V call is TRBV6-1, the J call TRBJ2-6, with TRBD2 as a possible D gene (5 bases). Per germline, CDR1 MNHNS and CDR2 SASEGT. V dropped 5 bases and J dropped 2 bases, with 10 bases sitting between them. This CDR3 is built from 15 residues. The CDR3: CASSSPGTGANVLTF. The CDR3 DNA reads TGTGCCAGCAGTTCCCCCGGGACTGGGGCCAACGTCCTGACTTTC.

This chain links TRBV18 with TRBJ1-1, with D possibly being TRBD1 (5 bases). Per germline, CDR1 KGHSH and CDR2 LQKENI. V lost 3 bases to trimming and J lost 0 bases, with 8 bases between them. CDR3 length: 14 residues. CDR3 coding DNA: TGTGCCAGCTCACCGGGGCTAATGAACACTGAAGCTTTCTTT. This encodes CASSPGLMNTEAFF.

This clone occurred once. CDR3 sequence (DNA): TGCGCCAGCAGCTGGGGGACTCCCTCGCGGGATACGCAGTATTTT. Encoded protein: CASSWGTPSRDTQYF. The rearrangement uses TRBV5-1 and TRBJ2-3; TRBD2 is a possible D gene (6 bases). CDR1 is SGHRS and CDR2 is YFSETQ in the germline V gene. The ends were cut back, 3 bases at V and 6 bases at J, with 17 bases in the middle. The length of the CDR3 is 15 residues.

V and J are TRBV29-1 and TRBJ1-1; D is perhaps TRBD1 (5 bases). The CDR3 is made up of 12 amino acids. V lost 2 bases, J lost 9 bases, and 13 bases lay in between. Looked up from germline, CDR1 is SQVTM and CDR2 is ANQGSEA. CDR3 in amino acids: CSVEWGTSKAFF. CDR3 in DNA: TGCAGCGTTGAATGGGGCACAAGCAAAGCTTTCTTT.

The V and J genes are TRBV9 and TRBJ2-1; perhaps TRBD2 as D (5 bases). The V end lost 0 bases, the J end lost 6 bases, and 10 bases lay between the germline ends. This CDR3 has 14 residues. Germline loops: CDR1 SGDLS, CDR2 YYNGEE. The CDR3 loop is CASSVGSGINEQFF. CDR3 coding DNA: TGTGCCAGCAGCGTAGGTTCGGGGATCAATGAGCAGTTCTTC.

This clone has only one observation. The chain is built from TRBV4-2 and TRBJ1-6; no firm D call. The CDR3 is 16 amino acids. Germline loops: CDR1 LGHNA, CDR2 YNFKEQ. V dropped 4 bases and J dropped 6 bases, with 16 bases sitting between them. CDR3 loop: CASSLGPETINSPLHF. The CDR3 DNA is TGTGCCAGCAGCCTTGGTCCGGAGACAATTAATTCACCCCTCCACTTT.

This clone was seen once. The chain combines TRBV9 with TRBJ2-2, with D unresolved. Germline-derived CDR1 and CDR2 are SGDLS and YYNGEE. V was trimmed by 9 bases and J by 0 bases, leaving 15 bases between them. The CDR3 runs to 15 residues. In nucleotides, the CDR3 is TGTGCCACCTCCACTCAAAGCGCGAACACCGGGGAGCTGTTTTTT. Its translation: CATSTQSANTGELFF.

The chain is built from TRBV5-6 and TRBJ1-3; tentative D call: TRBD1 (5 bases). CDR1 and CDR2 (germline): SGHDT, YYEEEE. The germline V and J ends were trimmed by 1 base and 1 base, with 15 bases remaining between them. This CDR3 has 17 residues. The CDR3 bases are TGTGCCAGCAGCTTGATCGGGACGGTAGGATCTGGAAACACCATATATTTT. It is translated as CASSLIGTVGSGNTIYF.

The chain uses TRBV5-1 and TRBJ1-6; D is uncertain. Germline CDR1 SGHRS, CDR2 YFSETQ. Trimming removed 4 bases at V and 0 bases at J, with 11 bases between. CDR3 length equals 16 residues. The CDR3 region has the DNA TGCGCCAGCAGCCCATCCGTGAGCTCCTATAATTCACCCCTCCACTTT. Translating gives CASSPSVSSYNSPLHF.

V usage is TRBV19 and J usage is TRBJ2-3; 11 nucleotides line up with TRBD2. CDR3 size: 18 residues. V lost 5 bases and J lost 8; bases outside the gene matches: 18. The V gene's germline CDR1 is LNHDA and CDR2 SQIVND (reference sequence). The CDR3 DNA is TGTGCCAGTAGTGAAGGGCTAGCGGGAGGCCCAGTAAAGGGTACGCAGTATTTT. This gives the protein CASSEGLAGGPVKGTQYF.

This chain joins TRBV18 and TRBJ1-1; D is ambiguous. Germline CDR1 is KGHSH and CDR2 is LQKENI. V dropped 3 bases and J dropped 3 bases, with 14 bases sitting between them. The CDR3 spans 15 residues. CDR3 loop: CASSPFGRLDTEAFF. The DNA for the CDR3 is TGTGCCAGCTCACCTTTCGGCAGACTAGACACTGAAGCTTTCTTT.

This chain connects TRBV6-5 to TRBJ2-7, with no clear D. Germline assignment: CDR1 MNHEY and CDR2 SVGAGI. CDR3 size: 12 residues. The ends were cut back, 7 bases at V and 3 bases at J, with 10 bases in the middle. The DNA for the CDR3 is TGTGCCAGCAAAGACATCAACTACGAGCAGTACTTC. Residues: CASKDINYEQYF.

The J gene is TRBJ1-1, the V gene TRBV29-1; a weak D match, TRBD1 (6 bases). The CDR3 has 13 residues. Germline CDR1 reads SQVTM; CDR2 reads ANQGSEA. Deletions cut 4 bases from V and 4 bases from J, with 13 bases between. CDR3 in amino acids: CSVGVQGGTEAFF. The CDR3 DNA reads as TGCAGCGTTGGGGTACAGGGCGGCACTGAAGCTTTCTTT.